Presented here are 14 T cell receptor beta chains from one specimen sequenced in a study of OX40 agonist ivuxolimab in advanced cancers. Data came from immunoSEQ multiplex PCR; TCRdb stores just in-frame clones and leaves some out. The data hold roughly 73,000 clones, with 84% observed a single time. Specimen: CD4+ or CD8+ T cells sorted from blood, collected in a trial of the OX40 agonist ivuxolimab. These receptors were obtained from an adult with an advanced solid tumor such as melanoma, head and neck, liver or kidney cancer.

This chain connects TRBV18 to TRBJ1-3; 7 bases are shared with TRBD1. The V and J ends lost 4 bases and 0 bases, in that order; junction bases with no gene match: 6. Per the germline V gene, CDR1 is KGHSH and CDR2 is LQKENI. This CDR3 comprises 16 residues. The CDR3 coding sequence is TGTGCCAGCTCACGGACAGGCGTAGACTCTGGAAACACCATATATTTT. Translation: CASSRTGVDSGNTIYF.

A single count supports this clone. The chain joins TRBV27 to TRBJ1-1; D ambiguous. Trimming removed 5 bases from V and 4 bases from J, with 14 bases in between. Germline values: CDR1 MNHEY, CDR2 SMNVEV (reference sequence). This CDR3 region has 14 residues. This chain's CDR3 is CASSPQRPGTEAFF. The CDR3 DNA sequence: TGTGCCAGCAGTCCCCAGCGGCCCGGCACTGAAGCTTTCTTT.

This rearrangement joins TRBV28 to TRBJ2-1; 12 nucleotides align to TRBD2. V was pared by 6 bases and J by 8 bases, with 8 bases of the junction left unmatched. CDR3 length equals 15 residues. Germline V CDR1 and CDR2: MDHEN, SYDVKM. The CDR3 reads CASRSPTSGGDEQFF. Here the CDR3 DNA reads TGTGCCAGCAGATCACCGACTAGCGGGGGCGATGAGCAGTTCTTC. Looking up the rest from reference TRBV28 and TRBJ2-1 gives the full variable domain: DVKVTQSSRYLVKRTGEKVFLECVQDMDHENMFWYRQDPGLGLRLIYFSYDVKMKEKGDIPEGYSVSREKKERFSLILESASTNQTSMYLCASRSPTSGGDEQFFGPGTRLTVL.

In its sample, this clone was seen a few times. V and J are TRBV6-6 and TRBJ1-5; D is unclear. Trimming pared 5 bases from V and 6 bases from J, leaving 8 bases between. The CDR3 loop spans 12 amino acids. In germline, CDR1 is MNHNY, CDR2 SVGAGI (reference sequence). The CDR3: CASSPPPQPQHF. In DNA, the CDR3 is TGTGCCAGCAGTCCCCCCCCTCAGCCCCAGCATTTT.

The J gene is TRBJ1-2, the V gene TRBV15; D is undetermined. Germline CDR1 reads LNHNV; CDR2 reads YYDKDF (reference sequence). Deletions cut 1 base from V and 5 bases from J, with 11 bases between. The CDR3 covers 14 residues. As DNA, the CDR3 is TGTGCCACCAGCAGAGTAGCACGGGCGTATGGCTACACCTTC. Translated, it gives CATSRVARAYGYTF.

V usage is TRBV5-6 and J usage is TRBJ2-5, with unresolved D. From germline, CDR1 is SGHDT and CDR2 YYEEEE. The V and J ends lost 0 bases and 7 bases respectively, with 7 bases between them. The CDR3 spans 12 residues. CDR3: CASSLGLGTQYF. The CDR3 DNA is TGTGCCAGCAGCTTGGGACTGGGGACCCAGTACTTC.

The chain carries TRBV7-2 and TRBJ1-5; D uncertain. Trimming left V 4 bases short and J 4 bases short, with 8 bases between. This CDR3 is built from 13 residues. CDR1 is SGHTA and CDR2 is FQGNSA in the germline V gene. In nucleotides, the CDR3 is TGTGCCAGCAGCTCCCGGACTAATCAGCCCCAGCATTTT. It is translated as CASSSRTNQPQHF. Using reference TRBV7-2 and TRBJ1-5 for the parts outside the CDR3, the full variable domain is GAGVSQSPSNKVTEKGKDVELRCDPISGHTALYWYRQSLGQGLEFLIYFQGNSAPDKSGLPSDRFSAERTGGSVSTLTIQRTQQEDSAVYLCASSSRTNQPQHFGDGTRLSIL.

The V call is TRBV6-1, the J call TRBJ2-3, with TRBD2 matching 7 bases. The germline gives CDR1 MNHNS, CDR2 SASEGT. The CDR3 totals 14 residues. V trimming: 7 bases; J trimming: 1 base; junction bases outside the gene matches: 5. The DNA of the CDR3 is TGTGCCAGCACCCTAGGGAGGGGCACAGATACGCAGTATTTT. Residues: CASTLGRGTDTQYF.

The V gene is TRBV2, the J gene TRBJ2-5; the match to TRBD1 covers 9 bases. The germline CDR1 and CDR2 sequences are SNHLY and FYNNEI. Trimming removed 0 bases from V and 5 bases from J; junction bases left unmatched: 4. The CDR3 totals 15 residues. The CDR3 here is CASSEAWTGVETQYF. DNA for the CDR3: TGTGCCAGCAGTGAAGCTTGGACAGGGGTTGAGACCCAGTACTTC. Drawing the rest from reference TRBV2 and TRBJ2-5, the complete variable domain is EPEVTQTPSHQVTQMGQEVILRCVPISNHLYFYWYRQILGQKVEFLVSFYNNEISEKSEIFDDQFSVERPDGSNFTLKIRSTKLEDSAMYFCASSEAWTGVETQYFGPGTRLLVL.

The gene calls are TRBV7-9 and TRBJ2-1, with 9 bases fitting TRBD1. The CDR3 loop spans 16 amino acids. Trimming took 4 bases from V and 5 from J; bases not matched to a gene: 9. In germline, CDR1 is SEHNR, CDR2 FQNEAQ (reference sequence). CDR3 coding DNA: TGTGCCAGCAGCTCACCGGGACAGGGACCCCACAATGAGCAGTTCTTC. It is translated as CASSSPGQGPHNEQFF.

This clone was found once. The chain has TRBV10-1 and TRBJ1-1; D not certain. CDR3 length equals 13 residues. V was cut by 6 bases and J by 0 bases, with 8 bases left in between. The germline gives CDR1 WNHNN, CDR2 SYGVQD (reference sequence). CDR3 sequence: CASRSTVNTEAFF. The CDR3 DNA is TGCGCCAGCAGATCGACGGTGAACACTGAAGCTTTCTTT.

The J gene is TRBJ1-5, the V gene TRBV4-1, with D possibly matching TRBD1 (5 bases). The CDR3 contains 15 residues. Germline values: CDR1 MGHRA, CDR2 YSYEKL. Trimming pared 1 base from V and 5 bases from J, leaving 12 bases between. The CDR3 protein is CASSQAGSGYQPQHF. CDR3 bases: TGCGCCAGCAGCCAAGCAGGGTCCGGCTATCAGCCCCAGCATTTT.

This sequence joins TRBV15 and TRBJ2-3; possible D gene TRBD2, 7 bases. Trimming stripped 0 bases from V and 4 bases from J, with 11 bases between. The germline CDR1 and CDR2 sequences are LNHNV and YYDKDF (reference sequence). The CDR3 spans 15 residues. This CDR3 reads CATSRETGRADTQYF. CDR3 in DNA: TGTGCCACCAGCAGAGAAACAGGGAGGGCAGATACGCAGTATTTT.

This chain uses TRBV2 with TRBJ1-3; D uncertain. V was pared by 11 bases and J by 2 bases, with 13 bases between. The CDR3 length is 13 residues. CDR1 is SNHLY, CDR2 FYNNEI, per germline. The CDR3 sequence is CARERETGNTIYF. The DNA for the CDR3 is TGTGCCCGCGAACGGGAGACTGGAAACACCATATATTTT.